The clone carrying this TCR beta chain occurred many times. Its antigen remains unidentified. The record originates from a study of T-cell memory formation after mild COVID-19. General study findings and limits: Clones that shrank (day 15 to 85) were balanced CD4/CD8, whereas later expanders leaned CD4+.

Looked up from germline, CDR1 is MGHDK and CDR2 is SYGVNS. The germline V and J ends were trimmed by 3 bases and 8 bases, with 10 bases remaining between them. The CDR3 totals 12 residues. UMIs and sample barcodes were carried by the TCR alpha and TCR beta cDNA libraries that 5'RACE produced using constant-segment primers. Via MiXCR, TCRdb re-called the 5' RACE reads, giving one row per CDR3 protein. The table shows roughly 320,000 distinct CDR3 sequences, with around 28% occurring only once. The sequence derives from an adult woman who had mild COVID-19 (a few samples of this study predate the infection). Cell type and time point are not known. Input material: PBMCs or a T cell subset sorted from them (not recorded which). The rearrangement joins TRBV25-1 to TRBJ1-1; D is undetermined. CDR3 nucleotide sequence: TGTGCCAGCAGTGACACGTCTGGGGAAGCTTTCTTT. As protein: CASSDTSGEAFF.